These T cell receptor beta chains were read from a single sample in a study of regulatory T cells in long-lasting Graves disease. TCRdb re-called the multiplex PCR reads through MiXCR, storing one row per CDR3 protein. The sample includes over 650,000 distinct CDR3 sequences, about 32% seen only once; the top ten take about 42%. The sequences come from peripheral blood mononuclear cells (PBMCs), collected when the disease was refractory, from a patient treated with antithyroid drugs. These receptors were collected from a female donor with Graves disease. Each CDR3 is given with its conserved first and last residue. The D gene is left open where the match is weak. The listing skips clone size in some rows; elsewhere it reads once, few, many or a size class.

j_call clone_size v_call d_call cdr3_aa cdr3_nt
TRBJ1-2 NA TRBV25-1 NA CASSYREGRYGYTF TGTGCCAGCAGCTACCGGGAGGGTCGCTATGGCTACACCTTC
TRBJ1-1 NA TRBV11-2 NA CASSSQGLAFF TGTGCCAGCAGCTCGCAGGGTCTGGCTTTCTTT
TRBJ1-1 NA TRBV7-9 NA CASGGGTLNTEAFF TGTGCCAGCGGGGGGGGCACCCTGAACACTGAAGCTTTCTTT
TRBJ2-7 once TRBV20-1 TRBD2 CSARDRGRLAVYEQYF TGCAGTGCTAGAGATCGGGGAAGACTAGCGGTCTACGAGCAGTACTTC
TRBJ1-3 NA TRBV28 NA CASRSWWGGVNTIYF TGTGCCAGCAGGTCCTGGTGGGGGGGAGTAAACACCATATATTTT
TRBJ1-1 few TRBV5-1 NA CASSRLQRNTEAFF TGCGCCAGCAGCCGATTACAGAGGAACACTGAAGCTTTCTTT
TRBJ2-2 many TRBV2 TRBD2 CASRALAGGTGELFF TGTGCCAGCAGGGCATTAGCGGGAGGCACCGGGGAGCTGTTTTTT
TRBJ2-2 few TRBV6-5 NA CASSSTPGSVYWTGELFF TGTGCCAGCAGTTCTACCCCAGGCAGCGTTTACTGGACCGGGGAGCTGTTTTTT
TRBJ2-7 NA TRBV4-2 NA CASSEGTVNVEQYF TGTGCCAGCAGTGAGGGGACCGTAAACGTCGAGCAGTACTTC
TRBJ1-5 few TRBV15 TRBD1 CATSRTGGSNQPQHF TGTGCCACCAGCCGGACAGGCGGTAGCAATCAGCCCCAGCATTTT
TRBJ1-1 few TRBV6-1 TRBD1 CASSGAGTANTEAFF TGTGCCAGCAGTGGAGCTGGGACAGCAAACACTGAAGCTTTCTTT
TRBJ1-4 NA TRBV6-2/TRBV6-3 NA CASSYNQPAGSIEKLFF TGTGCCAGCAGTTACAACCAACCAGCGGGGTCTATTGAAAAACTGTTTTTT
TRBJ1-1 NA TRBV7-3 NA CASSPHMGNTEAFF TGTGCCAGCAGCCCACATATGGGGAACACTGAAGCTTTCTTT
TRBJ1-2 many TRBV10-3 NA CAINKGPPNYGYTF TGTGCCATCAATAAGGGACCGCCTAACTATGGCTACACCTTC
TRBJ1-2 few TRBV28 NA CASRSGYYYGYTF TGTGCCAGCAGATCCGGGTACTACTATGGCTACACCTTC
TRBJ1-1 NA TRBV7-6 TRBD1 CASSLGNRGTEAFF TGTGCCAGCAGCTTAGGGAACAGGGGCACTGAAGCTTTCTTT
TRBJ1-1 NA TRBV24-1 NA CATSDPGPGTEAFF TGTGCCACCAGTGATCCGGGGCCTGGCACTGAAGCTTTCTTT
TRBJ2-7 few TRBV28 NA CASSLGAVLYEQYF TGTGCCAGCAGTTTAGGGGCAGTTCTCTACGAGCAGTACTTC
TRBJ2-7 many TRBV2 NA CASSEVTVHDYEQYF TGTGCCAGCAGTGAAGTTACAGTTCATGACTACGAGCAGTACTTC
TRBJ2-7 many TRBV7-3 TRBD1 CASSTGDGYEQYF TGTGCCAGCAGCACAGGGGACGGCTACGAGCAGTACTTC
TRBJ2-2 NA TRBV12-3/TRBV12-4 TRBD1 CASSPTGTANTGELFF TGTGCCAGCAGTCCCACCGGGACAGCGAACACCGGGGAGCTGTTTTTT
TRBJ1-1 NA TRBV30 NA CAWTTGVNTEAFF TGTGCCTGGACAACTGGGGTTAACACTGAAGCTTTCTTT
TRBJ1-2 many TRBV6-1 NA CASAFQVPGYTF TGTGCCAGCGCGTTTCAGGTTCCTGGCTACACCTTC
TRBJ2-2 NA TRBV5-1 NA CASSFKRANTGELFF TGCGCCAGCAGTTTTAAGCGGGCAAACACCGGGGAGCTGTTTTTT
TRBJ1-1 many TRBV12-3/TRBV12-4 NA CASSLMGGGMNTEAFF TGTGCCAGCAGTTTGATGGGGGGCGGCATGAACACTGAAGCTTTCTTT
TRBJ2-2 NA TRBV19 NA CASSVRDFENTGELFF TGTGCCAGTAGTGTCCGGGACTTTGAGAACACCGGGGAGCTGTTTTTT
TRBJ2-5 many TRBV11-2 TRBD2 CASSPGGAETQYF TGTGCCAGCAGCCCCGGGGGGGCAGAGACCCAGTACTTC
TRBJ2-2 few TRBV19 TRBD1 CATQGAYTGELFF TGTGCCACACAGGGGGCGTACACCGGGGAGCTGTTTTTT
TRBJ2-1 few TRBV3-1 TRBD2 CASTKVHGGEQFF TGTGCCAGCACCAAGGTACACGGGGGGGAGCAGTTCTTC
TRBJ1-6 few TRBV7-9 NA CASSFKTGNSPLHF TGTGCCAGCAGCTTCAAAACAGGAAATTCACCCCTCCACTTT
TRBJ2-2 few TRBV29-1 TRBD1 CSAGQGAGELFF TGCAGCGCCGGACAGGGGGCCGGGGAGCTGTTTTTT
TRBJ2-2 NA TRBV4-2 TRBD2 CASSQTSGSLLINTGELFF TGTGCCAGCAGCCAAACTAGCGGGAGTCTACTTATCAACACCGGGGAGCTGTTTTTT
TRBJ2-7 few TRBV4-1 TRBD2 CASSQLAGGDSSYEQYF TGCGCCAGCAGCCAGCTAGCGGGAGGGGATAGCTCCTACGAGCAGTACTTC
TRBJ2-7 NA TRBV7-9 NA CASSSDLYEQYF TGTGCCAGCAGCTCGGACCTCTACGAGCAGTACTTC
TRBJ1-2 once TRBV28 NA CASSPRTVCGYTF TGTGCCAGCAGTCCGCGGACGGTCTGTGGCTACACCTTC
TRBJ1-4 few TRBV6-2/TRBV6-3 NA CASSELRGGRGNEKLFF TGTGCCAGCAGTGAACTCCGAGGGGGGCGAGGTAATGAAAAACTGTTTTTT
TRBJ1-5 few TRBV15 TRBD1 CATSWDRGGNQPQHF TGTGCCACCAGCTGGGACAGGGGGGGCAATCAGCCCCAGCATTTT
TRBJ1-1 NA TRBV18 NA CASSPPDTTEAFF TGTGCCAGCTCACCCCCAGACACAACTGAAGCTTTCTTT
TRBJ1-2 few TRBV7-2 NA CASSPAGARGYTF TGTGCCAGCAGCCCAGCCGGAGCCCGCGGCTACACCTTC
TRBJ1-5 few TRBV6-1 NA CASSDSRDSNQPQHF TGTGCCAGCAGTGATTCTAGGGATAGCAATCAGCCCCAGCATTTT
TRBJ2-4 NA TRBV5-1 TRBD1 CASSSLGTDLAKNIQYF TGCGCCAGCAGCTCGCTAGGGACAGATTTAGCCAAAAACATTCAGTACTTC
TRBJ1-2 many TRBV2 TRBD1 CASSGQEVGYTF TGTGCCAGCAGCGGACAGGAGGTCGGCTACACCTTC
TRBJ2-2 many TRBV3-1 NA CASSHRDRNTGELFF TGTGCCAGCAGCCATAGAGACAGGAACACCGGGGAGCTGTTTTTT
TRBJ1-2 once TRBV29-1 TRBD1 CSVEGQGVYGYTF TGCAGCGTTGAGGGTCAGGGGGTCTATGGCTACACCTTC
TRBJ2-7 many TRBV12-3/TRBV12-4 NA CASSRRDLYEQYF TGTGCCAGCAGCCGCCGGGACCTATACGAGCAGTACTTC
TRBJ2-4 few TRBV20-1 NA CSASAGGEVGDIQYF TGCAGTGCTAGCGCCGGGGGAGAGGTGGGGGACATTCAGTACTTC
TRBJ1-1 NA TRBV6-2/TRBV6-3 NA CASSRGDNSEAFF TGTGCCAGCAGTCGAGGGGACAACTCTGAAGCTTTCTTT
TRBJ1-1 many TRBV7-8 NA CASSLAIQTVNTEAFF TGTGCCAGCAGCTTAGCGATTCAGACGGTGAACACTGAAGCTTTCTTT
TRBJ1-5 few TRBV10-2 TRBD1 CASRVAGQGEQPQHF TGCGCCAGCAGGGTCGCGGGACAGGGGGAACAGCCCCAGCATTTT
TRBJ1-1 NA TRBV7-2 NA CASSWQDRLNTEAFF TGTGCCAGCAGCTGGCAGGACAGACTGAACACTGAAGCTTTCTTT
TRBJ2-1 NA TRBV2 TRBD2 CASTLTSGRSNEQFF TGTGCCAGCACATTGACTAGCGGGAGAAGCAATGAGCAGTTCTTC
TRBJ2-5 NA TRBV28 TRBD2 CASSQGLAAQETQYF TGCGCCAGCAGCCAGGGACTAGCGGCCCAAGAGACCCAGTACTTC
TRBJ2-7 NA TRBV7-3 NA CASSPDSVLEQYF TGTGCCAGCAGCCCGGACTCGGTCCTCGAGCAGTACTTC
TRBJ1-1 NA TRBV7-9 NA CASSSYTSNTEAFF TGTGCCAGCAGCTCTTATACTTCGAACACTGAAGCTTTCTTT
TRBJ2-4 NA TRBV10-2 TRBD2 CASSESPGLGKNIQYF TGCGCCAGCAGTGAGTCTCCGGGACTAGGAAAAAACATTCAGTACTTC
TRBJ1-4 few TRBV5-1 TRBD1 CASSGGTGQNEKLFF TGCGCCAGCAGCGGAGGGACAGGGCAGAATGAAAAACTGTTTTTT
TRBJ1-1 many TRBV19 NA CASSIGVNTEAFF TGTGCCAGCAGCATCGGCGTGAACACTGAAGCTTTCTTT